A selection of T cell receptor beta chains follows, all from one sample in a study of T-cell memory formation after mild COVID-19. TCRdb re-analysed the 5' RACE reads in MiXCR, keeping a single row per CDR3 protein. The repertoire holds approximately 400,000 distinct CDR3 sequences, with about a sixth as singletons. The source material was PBMCs or a T cell subset sorted from them (not recorded which). All receptors derive from a man aged 18 to 30 who had mild COVID-19 (a few samples of this study predate the infection). Cell type and time point are not known. Each CDR3 is given with its conserved first and last residue. Fields, in order: clone size, V gene, D gene, J gene, CDR3 protein, CDR3 DNA. The D gene is left open where the match is weak. A clone size is listed for some rows: how often the clone was seen (once, few, many), or a class if it is expanded.

clone size: many
V gene: TRBV6-6
D gene: NA
J gene: TRBJ1-5
CDR3 protein: CASSYGEPQHF
CDR3 DNA: TGTGCCAGCAGTTACGGGGAGCCCCAGCATTTT

clone size: NA
V gene: TRBV11-3
D gene: TRBD2
J gene: TRBJ2-1
CDR3 protein: CASSRGGTLYNEQFF
CDR3 DNA: TGTGCCAGCAGCCGGGGGGGGACACTATACAATGAGCAGTTCTTC

clone size: few
V gene: TRBV9
D gene: NA
J gene: TRBJ2-1
CDR3 protein: CASSSQGGTYNEQFF
CDR3 DNA: TGTGCCAGCAGCTCGCAGGGGGGGACCTACAATGAGCAGTTCTTC

clone size: few
V gene: TRBV6-5
D gene: NA
J gene: TRBJ2-7
CDR3 protein: CASSYPPAKFEQYF
CDR3 DNA: TGTGCCAGCAGTTACCCTCCGGCTAAATTCGAGCAGTACTTC

clone size: many
V gene: TRBV25-1
D gene: NA
J gene: TRBJ2-2
CDR3 protein: CASSFLSGGNTGELFF
CDR3 DNA: TGTGCCAGCAGTTTCCTCTCTGGAGGGAACACCGGGGAGCTGTTTTTT

clone size: NA
V gene: TRBV5-1
D gene: NA
J gene: TRBJ2-1
CDR3 protein: CASSRDGPYNEQFF
CDR3 DNA: TGCGCCAGCAGCCGGGACGGTCCCTACAATGAGCAGTTCTTC

clone size: few
V gene: TRBV5-1
D gene: NA
J gene: TRBJ1-2
CDR3 protein: CASSFDGQNYGYTF
CDR3 DNA: TGCGCCAGCAGCTTTGATGGACAGAACTATGGCTACACCTTC

clone size: NA
V gene: TRBV24-1
D gene: NA
J gene: TRBJ2-4
CDR3 protein: CATSDLTSSVRNIQYF
CDR3 DNA: TGTGCCACCAGTGATTTAACTAGCAGCGTTAGAAACATTCAGTACTTC

clone size: few
V gene: TRBV4-1
D gene: TRBD1
J gene: TRBJ1-5
CDR3 protein: CASSTTGARGNQPQHF
CDR3 DNA: TGCGCCAGCAGCACCACAGGGGCAAGGGGCAATCAGCCCCAGCATTTT

clone size: few
V gene: TRBV5-1
D gene: NA
J gene: TRBJ1-1
CDR3 protein: CASSLAGRLTEAFF
CDR3 DNA: TGCGCCAGCAGCTTGGCCGGAAGACTCACTGAAGCTTTCTTT

clone size: few
V gene: TRBV6-5
D gene: NA
J gene: TRBJ2-7
CDR3 protein: CATLGGQQQYF
CDR3 DNA: TGTGCCACTTTGGGGGGGCAACAGCAGTACTTC

clone size: NA
V gene: TRBV6-5
D gene: NA
J gene: TRBJ1-2
CDR3 protein: CASTQSGYGYTF
CDR3 DNA: TGTGCCAGCACCCAATCCGGCTATGGCTACACCTTC

clone size: NA
V gene: TRBV6-5
D gene: TRBD1
J gene: TRBJ2-2
CDR3 protein: CASGPGRDRKTGELFF
CDR3 DNA: TGTGCCAGCGGCCCAGGGCGGGACAGGAAAACCGGGGAGCTGTTTTTT

clone size: NA
V gene: TRBV7-6
D gene: NA
J gene: TRBJ2-2
CDR3 protein: CASSFEGTGELFF
CDR3 DNA: TGTGCCAGCAGCTTCGAGGGAACCGGGGAGCTGTTTTTT

clone size: few
V gene: TRBV5-1
D gene: NA
J gene: TRBJ2-3
CDR3 protein: CASSGTRKTDTQYF
CDR3 DNA: TGCGCCAGCTCCGGAACTAGAAAGACAGATACGCAGTATTTT

clone size: NA
V gene: TRBV5-1
D gene: TRBD2
J gene: TRBJ2-3
CDR3 protein: CASSLSGEGDTQYF
CDR3 DNA: TGCGCCAGCAGCTTGTCGGGGGAGGGAGATACGCAGTATTTT

clone size: NA
V gene: TRBV7-3
D gene: TRBD2
J gene: TRBJ2-1
CDR3 protein: CASSPMTSGGQFF
CDR3 DNA: TGTGCCAGCAGCCCTATGACTAGCGGGGGACAGTTCTTC

clone size: few
V gene: TRBV7-9
D gene: NA
J gene: TRBJ1-6
CDR3 protein: CASSLARSLGDSPLHF
CDR3 DNA: TGTGCCAGCAGCTTAGCGCGTTCCCTGGGGGATTCACCCCTCCACTTT

clone size: few
V gene: TRBV2
D gene: TRBD1
J gene: TRBJ2-3
CDR3 protein: CASSRDRSQDTQYF
CDR3 DNA: TGTGCCAGCAGTCGGGACAGGTCCCAAGATACGCAGTATTTT

clone size: NA
V gene: TRBV24-1
D gene: NA
J gene: TRBJ2-1
CDR3 protein: CATSDFPGEQFF
CDR3 DNA: TGTGCCACCAGTGATTTCCCCGGTGAGCAGTTCTTC

clone size: NA
V gene: TRBV29-1
D gene: NA
J gene: TRBJ1-1
CDR3 protein: CSGVSQDNTEAFF
CDR3 DNA: TGCAGCGGCGTGTCACAGGACAACACTGAAGCTTTCTTT

clone size: NA
V gene: TRBV6-2/TRBV6-3
D gene: NA
J gene: TRBJ1-5
CDR3 protein: CASSPVGGGNQPQHF
CDR3 DNA: TGTGCCAGCAGTCCCGTGGGTGGGGGCAATCAGCCCCAGCATTTT

clone size: few
V gene: TRBV6-5
D gene: TRBD1
J gene: TRBJ1-6
CDR3 protein: CASRITGGQGIWNSPLHF
CDR3 DNA: TGTGCCAGCAGAATAACAGGGGGCCAGGGCATATGGAATTCACCCCTCCACTTT

clone size: NA
V gene: TRBV24-1
D gene: TRBD2
J gene: TRBJ2-1
CDR3 protein: CATSDPRYGTTHNEQFF
CDR3 DNA: TGTGCCACCAGTGATCCAAGATACGGGACTACCCACAATGAGCAGTTCTTC

clone size: few
V gene: TRBV27
D gene: TRBD1
J gene: TRBJ1-6
CDR3 protein: CASSFTGAYNSPLHF
CDR3 DNA: TGTGCCAGCAGTTTTACAGGGGCCTATAATTCACCCCTCCACTTT

clone size: few
V gene: TRBV7-9
D gene: NA
J gene: TRBJ1-4
CDR3 protein: CASSFLFGAAEKLFF
CDR3 DNA: TGTGCCAGCAGCTTTTTGTTCGGGGCAGCTGAAAAACTGTTTTTT

clone size: NA
V gene: TRBV4-2
D gene: NA
J gene: TRBJ2-1
CDR3 protein: CASSQTGPIAFF
CDR3 DNA: TGTGCCAGCAGCCAAACAGGACCCATTGCGTTCTTC

clone size: once
V gene: TRBV6-5
D gene: TRBD1
J gene: TRBJ2-7
CDR3 protein: CASSYIQGSHKQYF
CDR3 DNA: TGTGCCAGCAGTTACATACAGGGGAGCCACAAGCAGTACTTC

clone size: NA
V gene: TRBV29-1
D gene: TRBD2
J gene: TRBJ2-3
CDR3 protein: CSVAGGVINTDTQYF
CDR3 DNA: TGCAGCGTGGCCGGGGGGGTCATAAACACAGATACGCAGTATTTT

clone size: few
V gene: TRBV28
D gene: TRBD1
J gene: TRBJ2-5
CDR3 protein: CASSDTGGSETQYF
CDR3 DNA: TGTGCCAGCAGTGACACAGGGGGTTCTGAGACCCAGTACTTC

clone size: NA
V gene: TRBV20-1
D gene: NA
J gene: TRBJ2-3
CDR3 protein: CSKLTPGTDTQYF
CDR3 DNA: TGCAGCAAACTCACTCCTGGCACAGATACGCAGTATTTT

clone size: few
V gene: TRBV6-5
D gene: NA
J gene: TRBJ1-1
CDR3 protein: CASSYMGAAEAFF
CDR3 DNA: TGTGCCAGCAGTTACATGGGGGCGGCTGAAGCTTTCTTT

clone size: NA
V gene: TRBV29-1
D gene: NA
J gene: TRBJ2-2
CDR3 protein: CSIRGEGGELFF
CDR3 DNA: TGCAGCATTCGGGGTGAGGGCGGGGAGCTGTTTTTT

clone size: many
V gene: TRBV29-1
D gene: NA
J gene: TRBJ1-5
CDR3 protein: CSVGVRGQPQHF
CDR3 DNA: TGCAGCGTTGGTGTAAGGGGGCAGCCCCAGCATTTT

clone size: NA
V gene: TRBV11-2
D gene: NA
J gene: TRBJ1-2
CDR3 protein: CASSTGYDGYTF
CDR3 DNA: TGTGCCAGCAGTACAGGGTATGATGGCTACACCTTC

clone size: NA
V gene: TRBV11-1
D gene: TRBD2
J gene: TRBJ2-7
CDR3 protein: CASSFEGLALYEQYF
CDR3 DNA: TGTGCCAGCAGCTTCGAGGGACTAGCCCTCTACGAGCAGTACTTC

clone size: NA
V gene: TRBV20-1
D gene: TRBD1
J gene: TRBJ1-1
CDR3 protein: CSAPSGQADTEAFF
CDR3 DNA: TGCAGTGCTCCATCCGGACAGGCTGACACTGAAGCTTTCTTT

clone size: NA
V gene: TRBV5-1
D gene: TRBD1
J gene: TRBJ1-3
CDR3 protein: CASSLTGTVSGNTIYF
CDR3 DNA: TGCGCCAGCAGCTTGACCGGGACAGTCTCTGGAAACACCATATATTTT

clone size: NA
V gene: TRBV20-1
D gene: NA
J gene: TRBJ1-2
CDR3 protein: CSAMTEDFGRTF
CDR3 DNA: TGCAGTGCTATGACGGAGGACTTTGGTCGCACCTTC